These 5 T cell receptor beta chains share one sample of origin, sequenced in a study of shared clonotypes between healthy human individuals. Positive CCR7 selection of CD45RO-negative cells yielded the naive CD8 cells, and terminally differentiated effector memory CD45RA+ cells were excluded. The table came from immunoSEQ multiplex PCR; TCRdb's copy has only in-frame clones and leaves some out. The sample records about 2.2 million clones, about 94% being singletons. The specimen sequenced was naive CD8+ T cells from PBMCs. All receptors come from a man younger than 30 in good health. Some clones in this sample may be carry-over from other donors' samples.

This clone was observed a few times. The chain couples TRBV5-1 to TRBJ2-7; either TRBD1 or TRBD2 may fit D (5 bases each). The V gene lost 3 bases and the J gene lost 2 bases, with 6 bases spanning the gap. Germline V gene sequence: CDR1 SGHRS, CDR2 YFSETQ. The CDR3 covers 12 residues. The CDR3 DNA sequence: TGCGCCAGCAGCTGGGACGCCTACGAGCAGTACTTC. Its translation: CASSWDAYEQYF.

This chain links TRBV14 with TRBJ1-1, with 9 nucleotides matching TRBD1. J lost 11 bases, V lost 2 bases, and 6 bases had no gene match. The CDR3 totals 13 residues. Germline CDR1 SGHDN, CDR2 FVKESK. The DNA of the CDR3 is TGTGCCAGCAGCCAAATACAGGGGGCCTGGGCTTTCTTT. It is translated as CASSQIQGAWAFF.

The chain uses TRBV11-2 and TRBJ2-5; D might be TRBD1 (5 bases). The CDR3 extends over 15 amino acids. V was shortened by 0 bases and J by 4 bases, with 12 bases between the two germline ends. Per the germline V gene, CDR1 is SGHAT and CDR2 is FQNNGV. The CDR3 nucleotides are TGTGCCAGCAGCTTAGAGGCAGGGCAGTCAGAGACCCAGTACTTC. Translating gives CASSLEAGQSETQYF. The variable domain in full, with the rest retrieved from reference TRBV11-2 and TRBJ2-5, is EAGVAQSPRYKIIEKRQSVAFWCNPISGHATLYWYQQILGQGPKLLIQFQNNGVVDDSQLPKDRFSAERLKGVDSTLKIQPAKLEDSAVYLCASSLEAGQSETQYFGPGTRLLVL.

Regarding this clone: Other DNA sequences within the sample encode an identical CDR3. The V call is TRBV28, the J call TRBJ2-2; D remains unclear. The CDR3 extends over 13 amino acids. The V end lost 6 bases, the J end lost 3 bases, and 8 bases lay between the germline ends. CDR1 and CDR2 from the germline V gene are MDHEN and SYDVKM. The CDR3 loop reads CASSQIYTGELFF. In DNA form, the CDR3 reads TGTGCCAGCAGCCAAATATACACCGGGGAGCTGTTTTTT.

This chain links TRBV9 with TRBJ1-2, with TRBD1 identical over 8 bases. The CDR3 has 17 amino acids. V dropped 0 bases and J dropped 3; count of bases not matched to a gene: 10. Looked up from germline, CDR1 is SGDLS and CDR2 is YYNGEE. CDR3: CASSVDTWPGQDYGYTF. The CDR3 DNA is TGTGCCAGCAGCGTAGATACCTGGCCGGGACAGGACTATGGCTACACCTTC.